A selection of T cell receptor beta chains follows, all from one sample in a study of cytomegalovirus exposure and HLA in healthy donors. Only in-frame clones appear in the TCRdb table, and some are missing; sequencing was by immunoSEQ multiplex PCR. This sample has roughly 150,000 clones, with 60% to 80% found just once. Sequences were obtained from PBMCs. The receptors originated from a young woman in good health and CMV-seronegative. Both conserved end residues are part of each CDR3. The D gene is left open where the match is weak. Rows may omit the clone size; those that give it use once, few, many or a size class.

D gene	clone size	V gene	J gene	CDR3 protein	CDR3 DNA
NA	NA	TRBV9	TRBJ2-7	CASSPSGDYSREQYF	TGTGCCAGCAGCCCCTCGGGGGATTATTCGCGGGAGCAGTACTTC
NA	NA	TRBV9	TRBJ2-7	CASSAGGESSYEQYF	TGTGCCAGCAGCGCAGGAGGTGAAAGCTCCTACGAGCAGTACTTC
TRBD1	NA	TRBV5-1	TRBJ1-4	CASNRGTNEKLFF	TGCGCCAGCAACAGGGGAACTAATGAAAAACTGTTTTTT
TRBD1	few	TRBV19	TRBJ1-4	CASSNRGLNEKLFF	TGTGCCAGTAGCAACAGGGGGCTTAATGAAAAACTGTTTTTT
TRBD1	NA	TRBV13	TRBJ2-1	CASRPPGQGAANEQFF	TGTGCCAGCAGGCCACCGGGGCAGGGGGCTGCGAATGAGCAGTTCTTC
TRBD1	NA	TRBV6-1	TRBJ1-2	CASSERTGRGYGYTF	TGTGCCAGCAGTGAAAGGACAGGGCGAGGCTATGGCTACACCTTC
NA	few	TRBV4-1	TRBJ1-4	CASSQDKRGGRTNEKLFF	TGCGCCAGCAGCCAAGATAAAAGAGGGGGAAGGACTAATGAAAAACTGTTTTTT
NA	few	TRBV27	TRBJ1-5	CASSPSGVKPQHF	TGTGCCAGCAGCCCGTCAGGGGTTAAGCCCCAGCATTTT
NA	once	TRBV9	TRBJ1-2	CASSVAGSRNYGYTF	TGTGCCAGCAGCGTAGCTGGGAGCAGGAACTATGGCTACACCTTC
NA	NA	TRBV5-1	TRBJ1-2	CASSTPDGARGGYTF	TGCGCCAGCAGCACCCCGGACGGTGCTAGGGGTGGCTACACCTTC
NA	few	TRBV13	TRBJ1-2	CASSPGQRGYGYTF	TGTGCCAGCAGCCCCGGACAGAGGGGCTATGGCTACACCTTC
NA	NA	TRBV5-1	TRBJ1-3	CASSESYSGNTIYF	TGCGCCAGCAGCGAGAGTTACTCTGGAAACACCATATATTTT
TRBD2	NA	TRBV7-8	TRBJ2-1	CASSGRLAGGYNEQFF	TGTGCCAGCAGCGGCAGACTAGCGGGGGGGTACAATGAGCAGTTCTTC
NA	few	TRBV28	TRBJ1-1	CASSLREATEAFF	TGTGCCAGCAGCCTCAGGGAAGCGACTGAAGCTTTCTTT
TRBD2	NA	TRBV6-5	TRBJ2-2	CASSPGLASTGELFF	TGTGCCAGCAGTCCGGGACTAGCGAGCACCGGGGAGCTGTTTTTT
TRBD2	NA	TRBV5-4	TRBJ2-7	CASSREGGDYEQYF	TGTGCCAGCAGCCGGGAGGGGGGGGACTACGAGCAGTACTTC
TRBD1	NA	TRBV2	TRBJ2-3	CASSRTGVTDTQYF	TGTGCCAGCAGTCGGACAGGAGTCACAGATACGCAGTATTTT
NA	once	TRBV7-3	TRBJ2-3	CASSPPSTDTQYF	TGTGCCAGCAGCCCTCCTTCCACAGATACGCAGTATTTT
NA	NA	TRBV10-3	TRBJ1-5	CAISLEGNQPQHF	TGTGCCATCAGTCTGGAGGGCAATCAGCCCCAGCATTTT
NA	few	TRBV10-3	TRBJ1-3	CAIRDTPNGNTIYF	TGTGCCATCAGAGACACTCCGAACGGAAACACCATATATTTT
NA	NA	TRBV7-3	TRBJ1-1	CASSSQGPNTEAFF	TGTGCCAGCAGCTCACAGGGACCGAACACTGAAGCTTTCTTT
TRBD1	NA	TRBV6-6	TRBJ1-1	CASSYGTGLEAFF	TGTGCCAGCAGTTACGGGACAGGACTGGAAGCTTTCTTT
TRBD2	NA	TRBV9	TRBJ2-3	CASSGGILAGGPDTQYF	TGTGCCAGCAGCGGGGGAATTCTAGCGGGGGGGCCAGATACGCAGTATTTT
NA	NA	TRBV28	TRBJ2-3	CASSLLGGGNGDTQYF	TGTGCCAGCAGTTTATTGGGGGGGGGCAATGGAGATACGCAGTATTTT
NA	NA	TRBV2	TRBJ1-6	CASSEFQQASNSPLHF	TGTGCCAGCAGTGAATTCCAGCAGGCTTCGAATTCACCCCTCCACTTT
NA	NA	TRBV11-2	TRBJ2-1	CASSLVSGSYNEQFF	TGTGCCAGCAGCTTAGTGTCGGGGTCCTACAATGAGCAGTTCTTC
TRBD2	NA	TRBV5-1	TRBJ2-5	CASSLAILAGGPQETQYF	TGCGCCAGCAGCTTGGCCATTCTGGCGGGGGGCCCCCAAGAGACCCAGTACTTC
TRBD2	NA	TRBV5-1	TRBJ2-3	CASSFGGGSTDTQYF	TGCGCCAGCAGCTTTGGGGGGGGGAGCACAGATACGCAGTATTTT
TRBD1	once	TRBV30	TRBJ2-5	CACPAAGGTETQYF	TGTGCCTGCCCGGCGGCAGGGGGCACGGAGACCCAGTACTTC
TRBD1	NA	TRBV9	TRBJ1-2	CASSRFQPDRDGGYTF	TGTGCCAGCAGCCGGTTTCAGCCGGACAGGGACGGGGGCTACACCTTC
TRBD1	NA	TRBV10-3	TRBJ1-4	CAISGTGGASNTNEKLFF	TGTGCCATCAGTGGGACAGGGGGCGCCTCTAATACTAATGAAAAACTGTTTTTT
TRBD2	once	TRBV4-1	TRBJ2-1	CASSQANLGLATGEQFF	TGCGCCAGCAGCCAAGCTAATTTAGGACTAGCGACGGGTGAGCAGTTCTTC
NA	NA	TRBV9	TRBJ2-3	CASSLTRDTQYF	TGTGCCAGCAGCCTAACGCGGGATACGCAGTATTTT
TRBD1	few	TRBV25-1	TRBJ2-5	CASSELPGQGNYQETQYF	TGTGCCAGCAGTGAACTCCCGGGACAGGGCAACTACCAAGAGACCCAGTACTTC
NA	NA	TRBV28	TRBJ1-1	CASSLYYTEAFF	TGTGCCAGCAGTTTATACTACACTGAAGCTTTCTTT
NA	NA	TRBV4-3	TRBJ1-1	CASSLLAGNEAFF	TGCGCCAGCAGCCTCCTTGCAGGGAATGAAGCTTTCTTT
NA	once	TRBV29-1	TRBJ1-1	CSLLNSGGTEAFF	TGCAGTTTATTAAACTCCGGGGGCACTGAAGCTTTCTTT
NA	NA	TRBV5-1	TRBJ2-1	CASSETGSYNEQFF	TGCGCCAGCAGCGAGACAGGCTCCTACAATGAGCAGTTCTTC
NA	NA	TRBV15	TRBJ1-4	CATSRDAGATNEKLFF	TGTGCCACCAGCAGAGATGCAGGCGCAACTAATGAAAAACTGTTTTTT
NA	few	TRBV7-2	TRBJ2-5	CASSLWAQTVKTQYF	TGTGCCAGCAGCTTATGGGCACAAACTGTGAAGACCCAGTACTTC
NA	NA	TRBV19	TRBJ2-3	CASTPTRADTQYF	TGTGCCAGTACCCCAACACGGGCAGATACGCAGTATTTT
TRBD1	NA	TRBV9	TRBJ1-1	CASSLDYRGKRGNTEAFF	TGTGCCAGCAGCCTTGACTACAGGGGGAAACGAGGGAACACTGAAGCTTTCTTT
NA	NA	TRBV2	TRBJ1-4	CASSLEKGRKLFF	TGTGCCAGCAGTTTGGAAAAGGGGCGAAAACTGTTTTTT
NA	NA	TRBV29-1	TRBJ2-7	CSVEEGSYEQYF	TGCAGCGTTGAAGAGGGCAGCTACGAGCAGTACTTC
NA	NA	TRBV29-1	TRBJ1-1	CSVEELAGNTEAFF	TGCAGCGTTGAAGAGCTAGCCGGCAACACTGAAGCTTTCTTT
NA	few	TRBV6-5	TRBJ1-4	CASSYGGSNNEKLFF	TGTGCCAGCAGTTATGGGGGCTCCAATAATGAAAAACTGTTTTTT
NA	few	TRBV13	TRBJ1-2	CASSLREGSNYGYTF	TGTGCCAGCAGCTTACGAGAGGGTTCTAACTATGGCTACACCTTC
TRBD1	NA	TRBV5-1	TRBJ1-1	CASSRTGGRGTEAFF	TGCGCCAGCAGCAGGACAGGGGGCCGTGGCACTGAAGCTTTCTTT
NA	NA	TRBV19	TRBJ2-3	CASSPRGTPLDTQYF	TGTGCCAGTAGTCCCCGCGGGACGCCCCTAGATACGCAGTATTTT
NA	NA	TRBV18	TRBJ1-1	CASSQQGMGTEAFF	TGTGCCAGCTCTCAACAGGGTATGGGCACTGAAGCTTTCTTT
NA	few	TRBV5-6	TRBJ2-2	CASSPRQDSRGELFF	TGTGCCAGCTCCCCGAGACAGGATTCTAGGGGGGAGCTGTTTTTT
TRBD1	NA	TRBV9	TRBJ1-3	CASSGGQGAPGNTIYF	TGTGCCAGCAGCGGGGGACAGGGGGCGCCTGGAAACACCATATATTTT
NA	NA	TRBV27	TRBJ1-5	CASSLRQDNQPQHF	TGTGCCAGCAGTTTAAGGCAGGATAATCAGCCCCAGCATTTT
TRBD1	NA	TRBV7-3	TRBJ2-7	CASSRDRGYEQYF	TGTGCCAGCAGCCGGGACAGAGGCTACGAGCAGTACTTC